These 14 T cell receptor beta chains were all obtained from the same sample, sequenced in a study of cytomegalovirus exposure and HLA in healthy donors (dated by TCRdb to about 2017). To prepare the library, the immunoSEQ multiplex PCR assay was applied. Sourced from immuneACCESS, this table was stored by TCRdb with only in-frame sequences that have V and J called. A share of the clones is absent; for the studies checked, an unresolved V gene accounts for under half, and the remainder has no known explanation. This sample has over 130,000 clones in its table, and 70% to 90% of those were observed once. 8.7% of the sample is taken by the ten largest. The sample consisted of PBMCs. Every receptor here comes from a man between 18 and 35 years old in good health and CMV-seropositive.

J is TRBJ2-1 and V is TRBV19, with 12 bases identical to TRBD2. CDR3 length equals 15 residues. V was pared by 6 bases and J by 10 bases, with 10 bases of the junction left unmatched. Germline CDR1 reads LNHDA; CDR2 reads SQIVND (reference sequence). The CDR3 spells CASRTLAGGPAEQFF. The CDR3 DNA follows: TGTGCCAGTAGAACCCTAGCGGGAGGGCCCGCCGAGCAGTTCTTC.

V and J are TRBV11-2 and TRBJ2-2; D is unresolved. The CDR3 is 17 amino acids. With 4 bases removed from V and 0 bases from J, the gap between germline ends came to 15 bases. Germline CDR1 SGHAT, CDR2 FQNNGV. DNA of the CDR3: TGTGCCAGCAGCTGGCGGCGCGAAAATCCGAACACCGGGGAGCTGTTTTTT. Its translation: CASSWRRENPNTGELFF.

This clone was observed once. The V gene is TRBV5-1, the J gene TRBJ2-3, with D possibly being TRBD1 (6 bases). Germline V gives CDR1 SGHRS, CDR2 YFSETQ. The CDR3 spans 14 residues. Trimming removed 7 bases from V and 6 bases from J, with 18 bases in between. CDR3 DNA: TGCGCCAGCGCCCCAGGCACAGGGCACGATACGCAGTATTTT. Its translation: CASAPGTGHDTQYF.

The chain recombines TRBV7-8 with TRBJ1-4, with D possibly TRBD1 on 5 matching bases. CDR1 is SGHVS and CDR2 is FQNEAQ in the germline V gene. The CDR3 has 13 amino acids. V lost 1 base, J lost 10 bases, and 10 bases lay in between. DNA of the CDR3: TGTGCCAGCAGCTTAGAGGGGTTTGCAAAACTGTTTTTT. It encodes CASSLEGFAKLFF. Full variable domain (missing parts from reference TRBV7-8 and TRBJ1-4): GAGVSQSPRYKVAKRGQDVALRCDPISGHVSLFWYQQALGQGPEFLTYFQNEAQLDKSGLPSDRFFAERPEGSVSTLKIQRTQQEDSAVYLCASSLEGFAKLFFGSGTQLSVL.

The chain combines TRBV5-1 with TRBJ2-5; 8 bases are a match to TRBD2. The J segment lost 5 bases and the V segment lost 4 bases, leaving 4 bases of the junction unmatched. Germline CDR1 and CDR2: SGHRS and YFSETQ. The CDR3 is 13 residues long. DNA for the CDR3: TGCGCCAGCAGCCTTAGCGGGGAGGAGACCCAGTACTTC. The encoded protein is CASSLSGEETQYF.

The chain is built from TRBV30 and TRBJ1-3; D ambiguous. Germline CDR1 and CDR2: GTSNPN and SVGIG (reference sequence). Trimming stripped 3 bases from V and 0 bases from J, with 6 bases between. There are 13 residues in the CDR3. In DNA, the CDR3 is TGTGCCTGGAGATCCGTCTCTGGAAACACCATATATTTT. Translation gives CAWRSVSGNTIYF.

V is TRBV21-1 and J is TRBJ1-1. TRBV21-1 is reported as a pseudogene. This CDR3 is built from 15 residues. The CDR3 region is CASSKRAGSGAEAFF. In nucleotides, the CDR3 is TGTGCCAGCAGCAAAAGGGCAGGTAGCGGGGCTGAAGCTTTCTTT.

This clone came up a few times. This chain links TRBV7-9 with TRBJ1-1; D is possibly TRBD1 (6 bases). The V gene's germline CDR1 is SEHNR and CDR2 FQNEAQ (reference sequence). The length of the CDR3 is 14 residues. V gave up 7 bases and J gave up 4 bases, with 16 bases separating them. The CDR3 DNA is TGTGCCAGCACCCAACAGGGAGTCGGCACTGAAGCTTTCTTT. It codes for CASTQQGVGTEAFF. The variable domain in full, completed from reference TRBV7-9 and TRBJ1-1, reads DTGVSQNPRHKITKRGQNVTFRCDPISEHNRLYWYRQTLGQGPEFLTYFQNEAQLEKSRLLSDRFSAERPKGSFSTLEIQRTEQGDSAMYLCASTQQGVGTEAFFGQGTRLTVV.

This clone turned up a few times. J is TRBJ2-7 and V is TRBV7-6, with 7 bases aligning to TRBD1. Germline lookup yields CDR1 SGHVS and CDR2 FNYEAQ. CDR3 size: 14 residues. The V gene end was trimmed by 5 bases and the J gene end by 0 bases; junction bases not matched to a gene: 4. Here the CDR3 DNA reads TGTGCCAGCAGCACCGGGACAGCCTCCTACGAGCAGTACTTC. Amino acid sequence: CASSTGTASYEQYF.

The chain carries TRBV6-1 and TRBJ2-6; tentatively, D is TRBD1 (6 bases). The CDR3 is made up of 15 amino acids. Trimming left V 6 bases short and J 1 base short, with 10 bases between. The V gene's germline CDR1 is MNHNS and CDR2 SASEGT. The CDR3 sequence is CASSLQGSGANVLTF. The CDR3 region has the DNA TGTGCCAGCAGCTTACAGGGTTCTGGGGCCAACGTCCTGACTTTC.

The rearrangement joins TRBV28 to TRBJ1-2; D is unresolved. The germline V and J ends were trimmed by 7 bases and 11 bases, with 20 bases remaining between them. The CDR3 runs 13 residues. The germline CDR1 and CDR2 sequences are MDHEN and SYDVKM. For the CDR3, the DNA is TGTGCCAGCATCAACCGCCGGACTGGTGGGTACACCTTC. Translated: CASINRRTGGYTF.

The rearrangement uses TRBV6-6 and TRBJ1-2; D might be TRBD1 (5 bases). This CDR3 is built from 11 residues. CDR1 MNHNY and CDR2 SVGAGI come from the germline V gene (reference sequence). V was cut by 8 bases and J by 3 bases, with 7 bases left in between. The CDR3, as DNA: TGTGCCAGCGGGGGGGACTATGGCTACACCTTC. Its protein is CASGGDYGYTF.

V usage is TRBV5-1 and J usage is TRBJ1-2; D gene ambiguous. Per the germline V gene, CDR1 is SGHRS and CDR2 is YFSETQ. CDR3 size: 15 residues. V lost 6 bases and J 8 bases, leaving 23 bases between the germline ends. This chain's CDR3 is CASIDTPGRAGGYTF. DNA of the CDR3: TGCGCCAGCATAGACACCCCTGGAAGGGCGGGAGGCTACACCTTC.

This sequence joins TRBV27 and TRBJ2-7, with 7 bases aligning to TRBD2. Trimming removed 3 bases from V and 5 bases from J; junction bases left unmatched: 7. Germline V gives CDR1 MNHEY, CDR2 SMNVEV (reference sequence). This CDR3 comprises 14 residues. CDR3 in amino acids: CASSLLAALNEQYF. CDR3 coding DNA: TGTGCCAGCAGTTTGCTAGCGGCTCTTAACGAGCAGTACTTC.